One sample yielded the 30 T cell receptor beta chains listed below, sequenced in a study of blood T cell repertoires in COVID-19. Clones were sequenced by immunoSEQ multiplex PCR, and TCRdb holds only the in-frame ones, with some missing. Of about 670,000 clones in the sample, 70% to 90% are singletons; the top ten hold 0.2% to 0.3%. Sequencing was carried out using peripheral blood. These receptors were collected from a woman younger than 30 with acute or convalescent COVID-19.

As to this clone: The same CDR3 is also encoded by other DNA sequences in this sample. This sequence joins TRBV29-1 and TRBJ2-7; D ambiguous. Germline assignment: CDR1 SQVTM and CDR2 ANQGSEA. Trimming stripped 2 bases from V and 2 bases from J, with 7 bases between. The CDR3 contains 12 residues. In DNA form, the CDR3 reads TGCAGCGTTGAACGCGACACCTACGAGCAGTACTTC. Its protein is CSVERDTYEQYF.

The chain is built from TRBV7-3 and TRBJ1-2, with 8 bases fitting TRBD1. With V trimmed by 2 bases and J by 3 bases, 5 bases remained unmatched. The germline V gene has CDR1 SGHTA and CDR2 FQGTGA. This CDR3 comprises 15 residues. This CDR3 is CASSLGQGSDYGYTF. Here the CDR3 DNA reads TGTGCCAGCAGCTTAGGACAGGGTAGCGACTATGGCTACACCTTC.

This clone was counted between two and nine times. The V and J genes are TRBV9 and TRBJ2-7; no firm D call. Deletions cut 3 bases from V and 7 bases from J, with 11 bases between. The germline CDR1 and CDR2 sequences are SGDLS and YYNGEE. This CDR3 is built from 12 residues. The CDR3 is CASSGPRIEQYF. The CDR3 coding sequence is TGTGCCAGCAGCGGCCCTAGAATTGAGCAGTACTTC.

The V call is TRBV6-6, the J call TRBJ1-6; D perhaps matches TRBD1 (5 bases). The germline V gene encodes CDR1 MNHNY and CDR2 SVGAGI (reference sequence). V was pared by 6 bases and J by 9 bases, with 12 bases between. The length of the CDR3 is 13 residues. The CDR3 sequence: CASSPAGLSPLHF. CDR3 nucleotides: TGTGCCAGCAGCCCCGCGGGGCTTTCACCCCTCCACTTT.

The chain employs TRBV9 and TRBJ1-5, with TRBD1 identical over 10 bases. Germline-derived CDR1 and CDR2 are SGDLS and YYNGEE. The CDR3 spans 15 residues. V gave up 3 bases and J gave up 5 bases; unmatched junction bases: 5. CDR3 DNA: TGTGCCAGCAGCGAGACAGGGGGCGCGGATCAGCCCCAGCATTTT. Translated, it gives CASSETGGADQPQHF.

V usage is TRBV27 and J usage is TRBJ2-3, with a weak D call TRBD2 (6 bases). Germline CDR1 is MNHEY and CDR2 is SMNVEV (reference sequence). CDR3 length: 13 residues. The V gene lost 1 base and the J gene lost 6 bases, with 8 bases spanning the gap. The CDR3 DNA follows: TGTGCCAGCAGTTTATTGGCGGGGGATACGCAGTATTTT. It yields the protein CASSLLAGDTQYF.

The V and J genes are TRBV3-1 (or the pseudogene TRBV3-2) and TRBJ2-3, with 10 bases lining up with TRBD2. With V trimmed by 7 bases and J by 6 bases, 7 bases remained unmatched. CDR1 LGHDT and CDR2 YNNKEL come from the germline V gene (reference sequence). This CDR3 is built from 14 residues. The CDR3 reads CASNRGTSVDTQYF. Written as DNA, the CDR3 is TGTGCCAGCAACCGAGGGACTAGCGTGGATACGCAGTATTTT.

The CDR3 DNA is TGTGCCAGCAGCTTTCTGGACAGCCTGAACACTGAAGCTTTCTTT. Translating gives CASSFLDSLNTEAFF. V is TRBV5-4 and J is TRBJ1-1, with D possibly being TRBD1 (6 bases). Deletions cut 2 bases from V and 0 bases from J, with 11 bases between. The CDR3 is 15 residues long. Per germline, CDR1 SGHNT and CDR2 YYREEE (reference sequence).

CDR3: CASSYNIDNSPLHF. In DNA, the CDR3 is TGTGCCAGCAGTTATAACATCGATAATTCACCCCTCCACTTT. The chain joins TRBV6-6 to TRBJ1-6, with D hard to call. The CDR3 runs 14 residues. Trimming took 3 bases from V and 5 from J, leaving 8 bases between them. CDR1 is MNHNY and CDR2 is SVGAGI in the germline V gene (reference sequence).

V usage is TRBV7-6 and J usage is TRBJ1-1; D is possibly TRBD1 (5 bases). The CDR3 extends over 15 amino acids. V lost 4 bases and J lost 0, with 12 bases in between. The V gene's germline CDR1 is SGHVS and CDR2 FNYEAQ. The CDR3 here is CASSSLGGMNTEAFF. The CDR3 DNA reads as TGTGCCAGCAGCTCCCTGGGGGGGATGAACACTGAAGCTTTCTTT.

This clone has just a few counts. The rearrangement links TRBV5-1 to TRBJ2-2; 11 nucleotides match TRBD2. V lost 7 bases to trimming and J lost 3 bases; unmatched junction nucleotides: 2. The germline V gene has CDR1 SGHRS and CDR2 YFSETQ. CDR3 length: 14 amino acids. CDR3 residues: CASGTSGHTGELFF. The CDR3 coding sequence is TGCGCCAGCGGGACTAGCGGCCACACCGGGGAGCTGTTTTTT.

The DNA for the CDR3 is TGTGCCAGCAGCTTAGTTAACGCCGGGTACACCGGGGAGCTGTTTTTT. Translated: CASSLVNAGYTGELFF. The chain combines TRBV7-9 with TRBJ2-2; D gene unclear. The V gene lost 1 base and the J gene lost 3 bases, with 12 bases spanning the gap. This CDR3 has 16 amino acids. CDR1 is SEHNR, CDR2 FQNEAQ, per germline (reference sequence).

As DNA, the CDR3 is TGTGCCAGCAGTAAAGACGGGAATCAGCCCCAGCATTTT. It encodes CASSKDGNQPQHF. The chain uses TRBV27 and TRBJ1-5, with no clear D. The CDR3 is 13 amino acids. The germline gives CDR1 MNHEY, CDR2 SMNVEV (reference sequence). V shed 5 bases and J shed 4 bases, with 9 bases lying between them.

The sample holds one count of this clone. This chain connects TRBV6-5 to TRBJ1-1; D might be TRBD1 (5 bases). CDR3 length: 13 residues. V lost 4 bases to trimming and J lost 5 bases, with 11 bases between them. Germline V gene lookup returns CDR1 MNHEY and CDR2 SVGAGI. This CDR3 reads CASSSGGWTEAFF. The CDR3 nucleotides are TGTGCCAGCAGTTCCGGGGGGTGGACTGAAGCTTTCTTT.

This clone has a single count. This chain joins TRBV30 and TRBJ1-1, with 7 bases that match TRBD1. Germline loops: CDR1 GTSNPN, CDR2 SVGIG (reference sequence). There are 11 residues in the CDR3. The V gene end was trimmed by 3 bases and the J gene end by 10 bases; junction bases not matched to a gene: 5. CDR3 amino acids: CAWRVTGIAFF. The CDR3 bases are TGTGCCTGGAGGGTGACAGGGATAGCTTTCTTT.

V gene TRBV5-1 combines with J gene TRBJ1-5; TRBD1 matches 8 bases. Germline CDR1 is SGHRS and CDR2 is YFSETQ. CDR3 length: 14 residues. The V and J ends lost 4 bases and 7 bases, in that order; junction bases with no gene match: 7. This chain's CDR3 is CASSPQGAGQPQHF. Here the CDR3 DNA reads TGCGCCAGCAGCCCCCAGGGGGCAGGGCAGCCCCAGCATTTT.

This clone came up once. This chain links TRBV12-5 with TRBJ1-2, with D tentatively TRBD1 (5 bases). CDR1 is LGHNT, CDR2 FRNRAP, per germline. The V end lost 3 bases, the J end lost 6 bases, and 11 bases lay between the germline ends. The length of the CDR3 is 13 residues. The CDR3 sequence: CASGLRGIHGYTF. In DNA form, the CDR3 reads TGTGCTAGTGGTTTAAGGGGAATCCATGGCTACACCTTC.

This clone showed up just once. This chain links TRBV14 with TRBJ2-1; D possibly corresponds to TRBD1 (6 bases). Germline assignment: CDR1 SGHDN and CDR2 FVKESK. CDR3 length equals 12 residues. V was cut by 1 base and J by 13 bases, with 11 bases left in between. As DNA, the CDR3 is TGTGCCAGCAGCCAAGGGTGGGGGCTCCAGTTCTTC. Translating gives CASSQGWGLQFF.

V is TRBV24-1 and J is TRBJ2-5, with D perhaps TRBD2 (6 bases). Germline V gene data show CDR1 as KGHDR and CDR2 as SFDVKD. This CDR3 region has 16 residues. Trimming took 4 bases from V and 6 from J, leaving 20 bases between them. The CDR3 sequence: CATSETRDSRAQTQYF. CDR3 sequence (DNA): TGTGCCACCAGTGAGACCCGGGACTCTAGGGCACAGACCCAGTACTTC.

The chain couples TRBV12-5 to TRBJ1-5, with TRBD1 matching 9 bases. Trimming took 5 bases from V and 4 from J; bases not matched to a gene: 6. The length of the CDR3 is 15 residues. In germline, CDR1 is LGHNT, CDR2 FRNRAP. In DNA, the CDR3 is TGTGCTAGTGGTCCAGGACAGGGGCCTAATCAGCCCCAGCATTTT. The encoded protein is CASGPGQGPNQPQHF.

The gene calls are TRBV7-2 and TRBJ1-5, with TRBD1 identical over 8 bases. Germline trimming cut 1 base from V and 7 bases from J; bases unmatched to any gene: 6. The CDR3 covers 15 residues. Germline CDR1 reads SGHTA; CDR2 reads FQGNSA. CDR3 sequence: CASSLGETGVQPQHF. CDR3 nucleotides: TGTGCCAGCAGCTTAGGAGAGACAGGGGTACAGCCCCAGCATTTT.

The chain combines TRBV2 with TRBJ1-2; 7 nucleotides match TRBD1. CDR3 length: 12 amino acids. V shed 4 bases and J 5 bases; nucleotides not matched to a gene: 1. Germline CDR1 and CDR2: SNHLY and FYNNEI. As DNA, the CDR3 is TGTGCCAGCAGTGGGGACAGATATGGCTACACCTTC. Translating it yields CASSGDRYGYTF.

As regards this clone: Other DNA sequences in this specimen translate into the identical CDR3. V gene TRBV6-5 combines with J gene TRBJ1-5; D is unresolved. Looked up from germline, CDR1 is MNHEY and CDR2 is SVGAGI. This CDR3 has 16 residues. Trimming pared 0 bases from V and 0 bases from J, leaving 9 bases between. The CDR3 nucleotides are TGTGCCAGCAGTTACTCGACCGGGGATAGCAATCAGCCCCAGCATTTT. Translation gives CASSYSTGDSNQPQHF.

The chain carries TRBV5-1 and TRBJ2-3, with 12 bases matching TRBD2. This CDR3 is built from 19 residues. From germline, CDR1 is SGHRS and CDR2 YFSETQ. Trimming cost V 7 bases and J 0 bases; bases outside gene matches: 15. CDR3 bases: TGCGCCAGCCGGACTAGCGGGGCCGTCTATCCTATTAGCACAGATACGCAGTATTTT. Encoded protein: CASRTSGAVYPISTDTQYF.

The chain combines TRBV5-1 with TRBJ1-3; D gene uncertain. The CDR3 extends over 14 amino acids. V lost 3 bases to trimming and J lost 4 bases, with 11 bases between them. Germline assignment: CDR1 SGHRS and CDR2 YFSETQ. This CDR3 is CASSSGGLGNTIYF. In DNA form, the CDR3 reads TGCGCCAGCAGCTCAGGCGGGCTAGGAAACACCATATATTTT.

The CDR3 here is CASSLPGTGSTEAFF. CDR3 nucleotides: TGTGCCAGCAGCTTACCCGGGACAGGGAGTACTGAAGCTTTCTTT. This chain joins TRBV7-9 and TRBJ1-1; TRBD1 aligns across 9 bases. This CDR3 spans 15 amino acids. Germline V gives CDR1 SEHNR, CDR2 FQNEAQ (reference sequence). V lost 2 bases, J lost 5 bases, and 6 bases stayed unmatched.

This sequence joins TRBV20-1 and TRBJ2-2; 11 positions match TRBD2. Looked up from germline, CDR1 is DFQATT and CDR2 is SNEGSKA (reference sequence). The CDR3 is 16 amino acids. The ends lost 3 bases at V and 7 bases at J; junction bases unmatched: 10. Written as DNA, the CDR3 is TGCAGTGCTAGTGATTTAGCGGGGGGGCATATCGGGGAGCTGTTTTTT. It is translated as CSASDLAGGHIGELFF.

V is TRBV10-3 and J is TRBJ1-1; 8 bases match TRBD1. This CDR3 is 15 amino acids long. J gave up 4 bases and V 5 bases, and 9 bases lay outside the gene matches. Germline V lookup: CDR1 ENHRY, CDR2 SYGVKD. CDR3 sequence reads: CAISPGVQGGTEAFF. The CDR3 nucleotides are TGTGCCATCAGTCCTGGAGTACAGGGGGGCACTGAAGCTTTCTTT.

The V and J genes are TRBV12-5 and TRBJ1-1, with D perhaps matching TRBD1 (5 bases). The CDR3 runs 15 residues. The V and J ends lost 1 base and 5 bases respectively, with 14 bases between them. Germline CDR1 reads LGHNT; CDR2 reads FRNRAP. CDR3 loop: CASGLGGDGWTEAFF. DNA of the CDR3: TGTGCTAGTGGTTTGGGGGGGGATGGGTGGACTGAAGCTTTCTTT.

The chain uses TRBV28 and TRBJ1-1; 8 positions agree with TRBD1. V lost 6 bases to trimming and J lost 6 bases; unmatched junction nucleotides: 15. The CDR3 totals 16 residues. Germline values: CDR1 MDHEN, CDR2 SYDVKM. This chain's CDR3 is CASSEPKPGGVAEAFF. The CDR3 DNA sequence: TGTGCCAGCAGCGAACCCAAGCCAGGGGGCGTAGCTGAAGCTTTCTTT.